The entry below describes one TCR beta chain. Its antigen remains unidentified. The repertoire was sequenced with immunoSEQ multiplex PCR; TCRdb's copy has only in-frame clones and lacks some. The table records about 2,200,000 clones, about 93% of them present only once. Unmatched junction bases numbered 9, after V lost 4 bases and J lost 0 bases. The CDR3 has 17 amino acids. CDR1 and CDR2 (germline): SGHTA, FQGNSA. This entry comes from a study of shared clonotypes between healthy human individuals. Study results and limitations: At large depth, rarefaction still showed sorted-subset sequencing to be incomplete. In contrast to clonotypes shared by all four donors, non-shared clonotypes had lower generation probabilities.

CD8 cells regarded as naive lacked CD45RO, were positively chosen for CCR7, and omitted terminally differentiated effector memory CD45RA+ cells. Healthy adults negative for HIV, lacking recent acute infections or vaccinations, served as donors. Adult Caucasians living in Nashville, Tennessee made up all of the donors. The receptor's source is a man between 18 and 35 years old in good health. Some clones in this sample may be carry-over from other donors' samples. This chain connects TRBV7-2 to TRBJ2-1; TRBD1 aligns across 7 bases. Input material: naive CD8+ T cells from PBMCs. The DNA for the CDR3 is TGTGCCAGCAGCTCTAGACAGGGCCTACACTCCTACAATGAGCAGTTCTTC. Translated: CASSSRQGLHSYNEQFF.